This TCR beta chain emerged from a study of shared clonotypes between healthy human individuals (TCRdb year 2020). In terms of the full investigation: A couple of women and three men aged 18 to 49 years were included in the cohort. To estimate repertoire size and how much clonotype sharing occurs between individuals, the study deeply sequenced the blood TCR repertoires of several healthy adults. For each donor, three plates each were used for CD4 naive and CD4 memory, two plates were used for CD8 naive, and one plate was used for CD8 memory. Each donor's leukapheresis produced roughly between about 0.8 and 10 billion PBMCs. To increase sequencing depth and limit assay-specific biases, different laboratories used diverse techniques to prepare libraries and sequence TCR repertoires. On the study overall, not on this receptor specifically: Even with the large sequencing depth, rarefaction of the sorted-subset datasets indicated that sequencing was incomplete. Pairwise subsampling led to the expectation that sequencing depth would affect the degree of clonotype sharing among donors. Naive subsets generally had larger estimated clonotype richness than memory subsets. When a handful of donors were compared, the shared fraction of clonotypes was around 4.6% for naive CD4, about 4% for naive CD8, 2% to 2.5% for memory CD4, and 0.4% for memory CD8. The small number of donors limited the genetic and exposure-history diversity represented. Sampling was restricted to blood, and TCR repertoires in tissues likely differ from the TCR repertoires found in blood. Compared with non-shared clonotypes, clonotypes shared by all four sorted-subset donors had higher generation probabilities.

Comment on this clone: Its antigen is still unknown. The record has no base qualities; no much larger clone is one base away.

Donors were healthy HIV-negative adults with no recently reported acute infections or vaccinations. Every donor was a Caucasian adult residing in Nashville, Tennessee, USA. CD4+ T cells were enriched through magnetic negative selection, after which naive cells were positively selected on CD45RA and the remaining negative fraction served as the memory subset. After blood collection by leukapheresis, PBMCs were isolated using Ficoll-Histopaque density gradient centrifugation and then cryopreserved in the vapor phase of liquid nitrogen. Purity and quantity of every magnetically sorted T cell population were checked by analytical flow cytometry. Genomic DNA was isolated from every sorted fraction and measured by UV absorbance on a Nanodrop 2000c. For CDR1 and CDR2, the germline V gene lists KGHSH and LQKENI. The CDR3 numbers 14 residues from cysteine through phenylalanine. CDR3 DNA only is kept here, 42 bases in frame from base 1. At the junction V is shortened by 2 bases and J by 5 bases; bases outside the gene matches: 5.

Using the deep immunoSEQ assay, multiplex PCR amplified TCR CDR3 regions from genomic DNA. Extracted genomic DNA from each cell subset was spread evenly across all wells of several immunoSEQ 96-well plates, with each plate serving as a replicate. For sorted subsets, each replicate PCR was loaded with 200 ng genomic DNA, equivalent to about 33,000 T cell genomes. Purified libraries were measured with a Qubit 3.0 fluorometer, size-checked on a Bioanalyzer 2100, and measured again with the KAPA Library Quantification kit. A separate single-read 150-cycle Illumina NextSeq 550 flow cell was used to sequence each immunoSEQ 96-well plate. The paper's processing steps were these. Because the immunoSEQ output included only junctional sequences and no quality scores, the filtering could not be the same as the filtering used for full-length reads. Sequences were annotated with PyIR, a Python wrapper for IgBLAST v1.9, and V/J genes and CDR3 were assigned using IMGT germline references. Any read was removed if the V/J assignment was weak (E-value above 1e-6), the CDR3 was missing, or the read contained stop codons, out-of-frame junctions, or ambiguous translated residues. V3J clonotypes were defined as sequences sharing the same inferred V gene, J gene, and CDR3 amino acid sequence. Percentage overlap between repertoires was computed as shared unique clonotypes divided by the size of the smaller repertoire. Richness of each repertoire was evaluated using RTK rarefaction, the Chao1 estimator, and Recon v2.1 estimates of unobserved clonotypes. Generation probabilities for all TCRbeta clonotypes obtained by the gDNA method from several donors were computed using OLGA. The clones in this table, taken by TCRdb from immuneACCESS, are in-frame only. Not every clone is retained; where verified, under half of the shortfall comes from an unresolved V gene, and the cause of the rest is unknown. The V and J calls and the clone size are those of that table, but D and trimming were determined from the DNA. The sample data list over a million clones, and approximately 96% of these were observed just once. Clones ranked in the top ten supply about 1.2% of the sample.

Recombination joined TRBV18 with TRBJ2-5, with TRBD2 matching 7 junction bases. The clonotype comes from a young man in good health. Sequenced input: naive CD4+ T cells sorted from blood. The cell subset or site tag for this specimen amounts to: CD45RA+ positively selected. The bases read TGTGCCAGCTCACCAGGTGGCGGGAGTGAGACCCAGTACTTC. It codes for CASSPGGGSETQYF.